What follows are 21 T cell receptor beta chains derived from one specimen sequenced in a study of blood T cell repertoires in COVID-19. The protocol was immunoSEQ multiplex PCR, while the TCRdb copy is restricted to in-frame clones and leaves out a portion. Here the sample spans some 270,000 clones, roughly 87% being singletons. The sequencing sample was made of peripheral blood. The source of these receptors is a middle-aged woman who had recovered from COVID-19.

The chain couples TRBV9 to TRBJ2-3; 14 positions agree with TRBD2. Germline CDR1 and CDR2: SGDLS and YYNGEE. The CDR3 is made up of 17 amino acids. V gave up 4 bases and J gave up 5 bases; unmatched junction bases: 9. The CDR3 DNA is TGTGCCAGCAGCCTATGGACTAGCGGGGGGAACCTAGATACGCAGTATTTT. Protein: CASSLWTSGGNLDTQYF. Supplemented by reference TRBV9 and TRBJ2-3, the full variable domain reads DSGVTQTPKHLITATGQRVTLRCSPRSGDLSVYWYQQSLDQGLQFLIQYYNGEERAKGNILERFSAQQFPDLHSELNLSSLELGDSALYFCASSLWTSGGNLDTQYFGPGTRLTVL.

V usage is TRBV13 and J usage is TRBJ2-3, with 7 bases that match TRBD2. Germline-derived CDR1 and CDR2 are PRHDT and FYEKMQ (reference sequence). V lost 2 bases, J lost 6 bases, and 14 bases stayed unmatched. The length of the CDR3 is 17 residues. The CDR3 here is CASSLSPRGSWADTQYF. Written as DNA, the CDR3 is TGTGCCAGCAGCTTAAGCCCCCGCGGGAGTTGGGCCGATACGCAGTATTTT.

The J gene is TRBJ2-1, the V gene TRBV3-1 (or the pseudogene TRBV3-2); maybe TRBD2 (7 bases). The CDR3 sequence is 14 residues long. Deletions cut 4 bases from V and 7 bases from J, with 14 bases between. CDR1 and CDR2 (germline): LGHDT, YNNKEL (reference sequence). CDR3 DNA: TGTGCCAGCAGCCGAGGGGGGGGAGGAAATGAGCAGTTCTTC. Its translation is CASSRGGGGNEQFF.

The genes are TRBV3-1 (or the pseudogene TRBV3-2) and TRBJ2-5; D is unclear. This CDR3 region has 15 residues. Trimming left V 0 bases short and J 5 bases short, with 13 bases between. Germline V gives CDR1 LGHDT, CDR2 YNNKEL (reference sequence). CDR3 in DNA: TGTGCCAGCAGCCAAGATCTAGGAGTCTCGGAGACCCAGTACTTC. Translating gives CASSQDLGVSETQYF.

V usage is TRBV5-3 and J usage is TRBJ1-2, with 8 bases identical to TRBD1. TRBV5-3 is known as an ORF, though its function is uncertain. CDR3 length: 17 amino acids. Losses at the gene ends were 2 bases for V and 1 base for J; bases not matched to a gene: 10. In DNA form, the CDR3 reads TGTGCCAGAAGCTTCCCGAAGGACAGGGAGATTAACTATGGCTACACCTTC. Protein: CARSFPKDREINYGYTF.

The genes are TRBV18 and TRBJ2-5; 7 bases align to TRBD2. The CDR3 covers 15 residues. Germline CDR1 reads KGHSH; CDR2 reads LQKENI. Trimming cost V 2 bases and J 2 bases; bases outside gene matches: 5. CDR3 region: CASSPKGGEQETQYF. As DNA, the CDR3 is TGTGCCAGCTCACCAAAGGGAGGGGAACAAGAGACCCAGTACTTC.

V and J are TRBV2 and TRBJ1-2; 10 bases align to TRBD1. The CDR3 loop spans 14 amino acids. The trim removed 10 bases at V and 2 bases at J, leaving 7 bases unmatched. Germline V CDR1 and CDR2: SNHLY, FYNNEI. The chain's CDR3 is CATEWDRGNYGYTF. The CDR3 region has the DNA TGTGCCACCGAGTGGGACAGGGGAAACTATGGCTACACCTTC.

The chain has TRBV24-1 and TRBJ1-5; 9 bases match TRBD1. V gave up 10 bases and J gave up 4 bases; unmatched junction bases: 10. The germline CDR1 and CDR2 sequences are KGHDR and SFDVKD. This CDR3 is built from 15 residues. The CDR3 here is CATQTSGQGNQPQHF. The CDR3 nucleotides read TGTGCCACGCAGACATCGGGACAGGGAAATCAGCCCCAGCATTTT.

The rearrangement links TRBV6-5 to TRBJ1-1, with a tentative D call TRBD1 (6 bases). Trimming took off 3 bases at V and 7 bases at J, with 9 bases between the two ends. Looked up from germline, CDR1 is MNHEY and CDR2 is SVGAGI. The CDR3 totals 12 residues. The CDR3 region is CASSYKDSEAFF. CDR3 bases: TGTGCCAGCAGTTATAAGGACAGTGAAGCTTTCTTT.

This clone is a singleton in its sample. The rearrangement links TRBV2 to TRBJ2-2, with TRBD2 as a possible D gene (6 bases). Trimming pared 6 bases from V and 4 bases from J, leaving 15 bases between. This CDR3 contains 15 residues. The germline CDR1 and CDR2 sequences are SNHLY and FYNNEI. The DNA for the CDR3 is TGTGCCAGCAGAGGACGGACTACAGGCACCGGGGAGCTGTTTTTT. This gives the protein CASRGRTTGTGELFF.

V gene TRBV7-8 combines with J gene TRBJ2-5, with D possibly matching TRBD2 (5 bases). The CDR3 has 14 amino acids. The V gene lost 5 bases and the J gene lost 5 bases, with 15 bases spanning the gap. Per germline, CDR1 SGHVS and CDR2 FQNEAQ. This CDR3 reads CASSPRDLGETQYF. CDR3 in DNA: TGTGCCAGCAGCCCCCGGGATTTGGGGGAGACCCAGTACTTC.

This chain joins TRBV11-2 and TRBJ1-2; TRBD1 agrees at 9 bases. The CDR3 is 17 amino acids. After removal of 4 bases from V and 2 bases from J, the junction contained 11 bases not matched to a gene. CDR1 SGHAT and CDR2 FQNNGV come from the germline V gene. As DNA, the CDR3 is TGTGCCAGCAGCTCCCTCCGTTACAGGGGGCTAAACTATGGCTACACCTTC. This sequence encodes CASSSLRYRGLNYGYTF.

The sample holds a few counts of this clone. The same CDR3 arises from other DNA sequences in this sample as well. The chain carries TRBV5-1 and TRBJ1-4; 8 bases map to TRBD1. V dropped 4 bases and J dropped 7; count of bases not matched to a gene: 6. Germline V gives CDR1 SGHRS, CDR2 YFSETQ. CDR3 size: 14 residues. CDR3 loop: CASSPGTGGEKLFF. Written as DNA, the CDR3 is TGCGCCAGCAGCCCCGGGACAGGCGGTGAAAAACTGTTTTTT.

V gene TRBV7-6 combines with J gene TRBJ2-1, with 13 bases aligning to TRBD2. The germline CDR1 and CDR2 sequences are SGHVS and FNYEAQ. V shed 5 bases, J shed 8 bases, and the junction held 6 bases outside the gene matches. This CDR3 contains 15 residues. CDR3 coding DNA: TGTGCCAGCAGCGCAACTAGCGGGGGGGCCTATGAGCAGTTCTTC. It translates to CASSATSGGAYEQFF.

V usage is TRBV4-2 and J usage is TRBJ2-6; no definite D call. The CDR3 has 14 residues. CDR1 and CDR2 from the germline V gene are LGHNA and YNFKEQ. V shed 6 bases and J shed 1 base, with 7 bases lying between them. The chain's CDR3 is CASSLESGANVLTF. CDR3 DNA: TGTGCCAGCAGTCTGGAGTCTGGGGCCAACGTCCTGACTTTC.

The CDR3 nucleotides are TGTGCCAGCAGCTTACGCCTAGCGAACTACGAGCAGTACGTC. The encoded protein is CASSLRLANYEQYV. This sequence joins TRBV11-3 and TRBJ2-7, with D possibly TRBD2 on 6 matching bases. The CDR3 has 14 amino acids. Germline V gene data show CDR1 as SGHNT and CDR2 as YENEEA. V lost 2 bases and J lost 3, with 11 bases in between.

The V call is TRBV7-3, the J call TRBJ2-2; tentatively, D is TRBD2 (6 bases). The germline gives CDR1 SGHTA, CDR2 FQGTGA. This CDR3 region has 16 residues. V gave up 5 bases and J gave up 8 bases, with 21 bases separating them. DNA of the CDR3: TGTGCCAGCAGCCCTCCCGGGATCTCCCGGGGGGGGGAGCTGTTTTTT. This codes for CASSPPGISRGGELFF. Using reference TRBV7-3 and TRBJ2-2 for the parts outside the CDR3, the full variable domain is GAGVSQTPSNKVTEKGKYVELRCDPISGHTALYWYRQSLGQGPEFLIYFQGTGAADDSGLPNDRFFAVRPEGSVSTLKIQRTERGDSAVYLCASSPPGISRGGELFFGEGSRLTVL.

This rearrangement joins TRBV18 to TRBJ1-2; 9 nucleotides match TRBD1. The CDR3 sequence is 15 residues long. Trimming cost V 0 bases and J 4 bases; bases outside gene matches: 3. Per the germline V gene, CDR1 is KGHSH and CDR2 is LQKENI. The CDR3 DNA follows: TGTGCCAGCTCACCACCCGGGACAGGGAGCTATGGCTACACCTTC. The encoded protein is CASSPPGTGSYGYTF.

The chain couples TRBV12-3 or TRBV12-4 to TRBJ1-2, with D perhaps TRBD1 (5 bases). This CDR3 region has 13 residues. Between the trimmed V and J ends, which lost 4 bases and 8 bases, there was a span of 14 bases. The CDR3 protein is CASSWEEGIGYTF. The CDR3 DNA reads TGTGCCAGCAGTTGGGAGGAGGGGATCGGCTACACCTTC.

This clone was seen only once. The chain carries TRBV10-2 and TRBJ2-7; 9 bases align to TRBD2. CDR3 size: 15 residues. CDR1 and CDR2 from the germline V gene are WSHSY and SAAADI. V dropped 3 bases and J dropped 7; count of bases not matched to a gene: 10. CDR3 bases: TGCGCCAGCAGTGAACCGACTAGCGGAGCGGGGGAGCAGTACGTC. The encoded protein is CASSEPTSGAGEQYV.

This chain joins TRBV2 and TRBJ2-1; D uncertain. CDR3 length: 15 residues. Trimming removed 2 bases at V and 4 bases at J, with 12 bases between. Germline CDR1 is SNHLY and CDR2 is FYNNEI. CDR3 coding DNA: TGTGCCAGCAGTGAAAGGTATGACTTTTACAATGAGCAGTTCTTC. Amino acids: CASSERYDFYNEQFF.